This record covers a single T cell receptor (beta chain). What it recognizes is unknown. Sequenced by immunoSEQ multiplex PCR; TCRdb stores in-frame clones only, minus some. The sample holds roughly 34,000 clones, approximately 90% seen once. Time point of the sample: new active TB diagnosis, blood taken before or within 7 days of starting treatment. This entry is derived from a study of T cells in tuberculosis. Study-wide results and limits: A GMM-specific repertoire classifier reached approximately 90% accuracy, AUROC roughly 0.87.

The CDR3 loop spans 15 amino acids. Germline V gene lookup returns CDR1 SGHNT and CDR2 YENEEA. Trimming pared 1 base from V and 0 bases from J, leaving 9 bases between. This clonotype was obtained from an adult with tuberculosis. The rearrangement joins TRBV11-3 to TRBJ2-5; TRBD2 might be the D (7 bases). The material was PBMCs, obtained at tuberculosis diagnosis. The CDR3 loop reads CASSLGGGDQETQYF. The DNA for the CDR3 is TGTGCCAGCAGCTTAGGAGGGGGGGACCAAGAGACCCAGTACTTC.